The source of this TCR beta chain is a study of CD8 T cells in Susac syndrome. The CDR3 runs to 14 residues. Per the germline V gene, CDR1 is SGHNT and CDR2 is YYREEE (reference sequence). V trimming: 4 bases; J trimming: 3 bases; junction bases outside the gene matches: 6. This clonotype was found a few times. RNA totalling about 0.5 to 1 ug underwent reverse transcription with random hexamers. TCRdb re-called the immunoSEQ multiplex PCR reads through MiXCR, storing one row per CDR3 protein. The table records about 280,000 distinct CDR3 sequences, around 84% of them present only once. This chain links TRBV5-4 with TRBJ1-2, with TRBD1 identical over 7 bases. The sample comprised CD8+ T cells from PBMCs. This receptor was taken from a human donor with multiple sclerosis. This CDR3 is CASSLDQGDYGYTF. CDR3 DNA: TGTGCCAGCAGCCTCGATCAGGGGGACTATGGCTACACCTTC.